This TCR beta chain was sequenced in a study of T cells expressing NK-cell markers (dated by TCRdb to about 2020). Describing the broader study: In sorted CD3+CD56+NKG2C+, CD3+CD56+NKG2C- and CD3+CD56-NKG2C+ T-cell subsets from eight donors, TCR beta-chain repertoires were profiled. The eight sequenced donors were randomly selected healthy volunteers, three men and five women. The libraries were sequenced on Illumina HiSeq 2000/2500, MiSeq or NextSeq, producing 2 x 150 bp reads. Among the eight sequenced donors, seven were HCMV-seropositive and one was HCMV-seronegative. What the authors observed across the whole study: In more than five donors, the dominant CD3+CD56+NKG2C+ clonotypes ranked among the top 10 CD8+ clonotypes, making up roughly 1.0-8% of CD8+ T cells. Whether the expanded NKG2C-expressing T cell clones were specific for HCMV antigens remained unclear. Those dominant clonotypes were again the most abundant among CD3+CD56-NKG2C+ cells in four donors, at roughly 28.3-65%.

For sequencing, an Illumina HiSeq 2000 was employed. TCR beta cDNA libraries were made by 5'RACE template switching that added a universal primer site and unique molecular identifiers. cDNA synthesis was primed from the TCR beta constant segment, followed by two successive PCR amplification steps. Per the authors' processing: MIGEC handled demultiplexing of the reads and grouping by UMI, while MiTCR was used to assemble and quantify clonotypes. Only TCR cDNA sequences supported by at least two reads were kept to exclude erroneous sequences. The tcR package was used for downstream repertoire analysis, and clonotypes were matched between fractions using CDR3 nucleotide sequence together with V segment. VDJmatch was used to annotate antigen specificity against VDJdb, with one amino acid substitution allowed in CDR3. TCRdb reprocessed the reads and lists each CDR3 protein sequence as a single entry, with no DNA. The V and J calls and clone size are TCRdb's, not the authors'. The sample table includes 300,000 or so distinct CDR3 sequences. 4% to 4.5% of the sample comes from the top ten.

On this clonotype: Its antigen remains unidentified.

HCMV serostatus was determined by detecting HCMV-specific IgG in serum with a commercial ELISA kit. Ficoll density gradient centrifugation was used to isolate peripheral blood mononuclear cells from blood. Including the terminal cysteine and phenylalanine, the CDR3 comprises 14 residues. There is no recorded DNA. Per the germline V gene, SGHRS is the CDR1 and YFSETQ is the CDR2. Sequencing was performed on blood T cells: a sorted CD56 or NKG2C T cell subset, CD4+ or CD8+ T cells, or bulk PBMC T cells (not recorded which). The receptor was derived from a woman between 18 and 75 years old in good health. The chain couples TRBV5-1 to TRBJ2-3. This receptor carries the CDR3 CASSLGSGDDTQYF.